This T cell receptor beta chain was observed in a study of cytomegalovirus exposure and HLA in healthy donors. The wider study: Caucasian-associated ancestry cluster membership applied to under 85% of some 400 genotyped donors.

Notes on the study in general: Rates of TCR association differed by HLA locus in a later analysis, with DRB1 highest and HLA-C lowest. Most of the TCR beta V segments (in an earlier analysis) were productive either about 90% or about 30% of the time. The study dropped some indistinguishable V segments, TRBV6-2 and TRBV6-3 among them.

Researchers ran the PCR with 60 Vbeta and 13 Jbeta primers. The repertoire was sequenced with immunoSEQ multiplex PCR; TCRdb's copy has only in-frame clones and lacks some. This sample carries roughly 130,000 clones, approximately 80% of them seen once, and the ten largest clones take less than 2%. Comment on this clone: Its antigen is unknown.

The CDR3 runs 15 residues. Germline loops: CDR1 MNHNY, CDR2 SVGAGI (reference sequence). The V gene lost 0 bases and the J gene lost 11 bases, with 17 bases spanning the gap. The clonotype was recovered from a man aged 40-50 years in good health and CMV-seronegative. The gene calls are TRBV6-6 and TRBJ2-1; possible D gene TRBD1, 6 bases. The sequenced sample was PBMCs. In DNA form, the CDR3 reads TGTGCCAGCAGTTACTCAGGACAGATCAGAGACAAGCAGTTCTTC. Translated: CASSYSGQIRDKQFF.